Each of the 26 T cell receptor beta chains below was sequenced from the same sample in a study of shared clonotypes between healthy human individuals. Method: immunoSEQ multiplex PCR; TCRdb's copy keeps in-frame clones and lacks some. Of over a million clones in the sample, 95% to 97% were seen once. Sequencing was performed on naive CD4+ T cells sorted from blood. Subset: CD45RA+ positively selected. The receptor set was obtained from a man aged 25-40 years in good health.

V is TRBV10-3 and J is TRBJ1-2; 7 bases agree with TRBD1. The CDR3 sequence is 13 residues long. The germline gives CDR1 ENHRY, CDR2 SYGVKD. With 6 bases clipped from V and 5 bases from J, the junction kept 6 bases outside the gene matches. The DNA of the CDR3 is TGTGCCATCAGCCCGGGACAGAGATATGGCTACACCTTC. Translation gives CAISPGQRYGYTF.

The chain recombines TRBV6-5 with TRBJ2-7; unclear D gene. Germline V gene lookup returns CDR1 MNHEY and CDR2 SVGAGI. V lost 6 bases to trimming and J lost 3 bases, with 12 bases between them. The CDR3 consists of 13 residues. In nucleotides, the CDR3 is TGTGCCAGCAGCAAGGACCCCTACTACGAGCAGTACTTC. It codes for CASSKDPYYEQYF.

This clone came up once. Other DNA sequences of this sample code for an identical CDR3. The chain is built from TRBV7-2 and TRBJ2-5, with D unresolved. Germline CDR1 reads SGHTA; CDR2 reads FQGNSA. This CDR3 has 13 amino acids. Trimming took 5 bases from V and 2 from J, leaving 9 bases between them. Here the CDR3 DNA reads TGTGCCAGCAGCCCAGGTCCTCAAGAGACCCAGTACTTC. Residues: CASSPGPQETQYF. The full variable domain, rest sourced from reference TRBV7-2 and TRBJ2-5, is GAGVSQSPSNKVTEKGKDVELRCDPISGHTALYWYRQSLGQGLEFLIYFQGNSAPDKSGLPSDRFSAERTGGSVSTLTIQRTQQEDSAVYLCASSPGPQETQYFGPGTRLLVL.

V and J are TRBV19 and TRBJ2-1; the D is unclear. The CDR3 totals 17 residues. Per germline, CDR1 LNHDA and CDR2 SQIVND (reference sequence). The V and J ends lost 4 bases and 5 bases respectively, with 21 bases between them. The CDR3 loop is CASSTSSGSRTDNEQFF. CDR3 DNA: TGTGCCAGTAGTACCTCCTCCGGGTCCAGAACCGACAATGAGCAGTTCTTC. Based on the CDR3 plus reference TRBV19 and TRBJ2-1, the full variable domain is DGGITQSPKYLFRKEGQNVTLSCEQNLNHDAMYWYRQDPGQGLRLIYYSQIVNDFQKGDIAEGYSVSREKKESFPLTVTSAQKNPTAFYLCASSTSSGSRTDNEQFFGPGTRLTVL.

The chain employs TRBV21-1 and TRBJ2-1; the table's D call, TRBD2, has no DNA check behind it. TRBV21-1 is a documented pseudogene. The CDR3 sequence is 12 residues long. The CDR3 bases are TGTGCCAGCATTCTCCCTTACAATGAGCAGTTCTTC. It is translated as CASILPYNEQFF.

V is TRBV28 and J is TRBJ1-5; 11 bases align to TRBD1. CDR1 and CDR2 (germline): MDHEN, SYDVKM. J gave up 4 bases and V 7 bases, and 6 bases lay outside the gene matches. The length of the CDR3 is 15 residues. The CDR3 sequence: CASTPRDRGNQPQHF. The CDR3 DNA follows: TGTGCCAGCACCCCCCGGGACAGGGGGAATCAGCCCCAGCATTTT.

On this clone itself: This CDR3 is also generated by other DNA sequences in the sample. The chain recombines TRBV27 with TRBJ1-5, with D unclear. With 0 bases removed from V and 2 bases from J, the gap between germline ends came to 8 bases. Germline assignment: CDR1 MNHEY and CDR2 SMNVEV (reference sequence). The CDR3 spans 15 residues. CDR3 residues: CASSLSLGGNQPQHF. The CDR3 nucleotides read TGTGCCAGCAGTTTATCGCTTGGGGGCAATCAGCCCCAGCATTTT.

CDR3 DNA: TGTGCCAGCAGTGAGGCTAGCGGGAGGAACACCGGGGAGCTGTTTTTT. It yields the protein CASSEASGRNTGELFF. The chain couples TRBV2 to TRBJ2-2; 10 nucleotides align to TRBD2. The germline V gene has CDR1 SNHLY and CDR2 FYNNEI. V shed 3 bases and J 1 base; nucleotides not matched to a gene: 2. The CDR3 covers 16 residues.

The J gene is TRBJ2-1, the V gene TRBV7-9; 13 bases fit TRBD2. This CDR3 contains 17 residues. V was pared by 5 bases and J by 6 bases, with 10 bases of the junction left unmatched. Germline CDR1 and CDR2: SEHNR and FQNEAQ (reference sequence). CDR3 coding DNA: TGTGCCAGCAGCGTAGGGACTAGCGGGAACCGGGTCAATGAGCAGTTCTTC. This encodes CASSVGTSGNRVNEQFF.

The gene calls are TRBV6-1 and TRBJ2-1, with D possibly matching TRBD2 (6 bases). The CDR3 has 15 residues. CDR1 and CDR2 (germline): MNHNS, SASEGT. The V gene lost 6 bases and the J gene lost 3 bases, with 15 bases spanning the gap. For the CDR3, the DNA is TGTGCCAGCAGACCCGGGAGAGGGAACTACAATGAGCAGTTCTTC. Translation: CASRPGRGNYNEQFF.

The chain combines TRBV6-1 with TRBJ2-4, with 11 positions matching TRBD1. The CDR3 contains 17 residues. Germline V gives CDR1 MNHNS, CDR2 SASEGT. The junction had 6 bases not matched to a gene; V was cut back by 4 bases and J by 1 base. CDR3 protein: CASSVGQGVRAKNIQYF. CDR3 coding DNA: TGTGCCAGCAGTGTGGGACAGGGGGTCAGGGCCAAAAACATTCAGTACTTC.

The chain recombines TRBV25-1 with TRBJ1-2, with D unclear. Germline CDR1 and CDR2: MGHDK and SYGVNS. Trimming shortened V by 2 bases and J by 4 bases, and 8 bases separated the two germline ends. This CDR3 is built from 13 residues. The CDR3 DNA sequence: TGTGCCAGCAGTGAAGGCGGTGGCTATGGCTACACCTTC. It codes for CASSEGGGYGYTF.

The chain joins TRBV5-1 to TRBJ2-7, with D perhaps matching TRBD1 (5 bases). This CDR3 contains 15 residues. CDR1 is SGHRS and CDR2 is YFSETQ in the germline V gene. V lost 0 bases to trimming and J lost 2 bases, with 12 bases between them. CDR3 residues: CASSLGQGSAYEQYF. DNA for the CDR3: TGCGCCAGCAGCTTGGGGCAGGGATCGGCCTACGAGCAGTACTTC.

The chain uses TRBV30 and TRBJ2-7; D might be TRBD1 (5 bases). Deletions cut 0 bases from V and 2 bases from J, with 14 bases between. The CDR3 covers 15 residues. CDR1 and CDR2 from the germline V gene are GTSNPN and SVGIG (reference sequence). The CDR3 DNA reads TGTGCCTGGAGTGTACGCGCGAAAGGGGCCTACGAGCAGTACTTC. It codes for CAWSVRAKGAYEQYF.

The chain uses TRBV4-2 and TRBJ1-3; D remains ambiguous. This CDR3 comprises 16 residues. The V gene lost 2 bases and the J gene lost 0 bases, with 11 bases spanning the gap. The V gene's germline CDR1 is LGHNA and CDR2 YNFKEQ. The CDR3 protein is CASSQRLQFSGNTIYF. The DNA of the CDR3 is TGTGCCAGCAGCCAACGGTTACAGTTCTCTGGAAACACCATATATTTT.

The V call is TRBV6-5, the J call TRBJ1-2; D perhaps matches TRBD1 (5 bases). Trimming took off 6 bases at V and 8 bases at J, with 19 bases between the two ends. CDR3 length equals 14 residues. Looked up from germline, CDR1 is MNHEY and CDR2 is SVGAGI. CDR3 coding DNA: TGTGCCAGCAGCAAATCCGGGACCGTGCCGGGCTACACCTTC. Protein: CASSKSGTVPGYTF.

The rearrangement joins TRBV9 to TRBJ2-2, with D perhaps matching TRBD1 (5 bases). Per the germline V gene, CDR1 is SGDLS and CDR2 is YYNGEE. Trimming shortened V by 4 bases and J by 0 bases, and 22 bases separated the two germline ends. The CDR3 contains 19 residues. This CDR3 reads CASSTNRRPQGSNTGELFF. Here the CDR3 DNA reads TGTGCCAGCAGCACCAACCGTAGGCCCCAGGGATCGAACACCGGGGAGCTGTTTTTT.

V gene TRBV29-1 combines with J gene TRBJ1-3; tentatively, D is TRBD1 (5 bases). CDR1 is SQVTM, CDR2 ANQGSEA, per germline. CDR3 length: 12 amino acids. V lost 4 bases and J 10 bases, leaving 14 bases between the germline ends. The CDR3 nucleotides read TGCAGCGTTGGAGGTCCAGGGATAACCATATATTTT. Residues: CSVGGPGITIYF.

Details on this clone: Other DNA sequences from this sample encode an identical CDR3 as well. The J gene is TRBJ2-7, the V gene TRBV28, with TRBD1 identical over 10 bases. Germline-derived CDR1 and CDR2 are MDHEN and SYDVKM. This CDR3 comprises 13 residues. The V segment lost 8 bases and the J segment 4 bases; nucleotides outside the gene matches: 5. The CDR3 spells CASSRTGGYEQYF. The CDR3 nucleotides read TGTGCCAGCTCCCGGACAGGGGGTTACGAGCAGTACTTC. The variable domain in full, with the rest retrieved from reference TRBV28 and TRBJ2-7, is DVKVTQSSRYLVKRTGEKVFLECVQDMDHENMFWYRQDPGLGLRLIYFSYDVKMKEKGDIPEGYSVSREKKERFSLILESASTNQTSMYLCASSRTGGYEQYFGPGTRLTVT.

The rearrangement uses TRBV7-8 and TRBJ2-2; maybe TRBD2 (5 bases). Trimming stripped 5 bases from V and 7 bases from J, with 14 bases between. CDR3 length equals 14 residues. The germline V gene encodes CDR1 SGHVS and CDR2 FQNEAQ. The CDR3 DNA is TGTGCCAGCAGCCCGAAGCGGTGTTACGGGGAGCTGTTTTTT. Translation: CASSPKRCYGELFF.

This clone was observed once. This chain joins TRBV7-2 and TRBJ2-1; tentative D call: TRBD2 (6 bases). The germline CDR1 and CDR2 sequences are SGHTA and FQGNSA. Between the trimmed V and J ends, which lost 1 base and 8 bases, there was a span of 21 bases. This CDR3 contains 17 residues. CDR3 bases: TGTGCCAGCAGCTTAGGGGTCCGGGGACTTTATCGCTATGAGCAGTTCTTC. Protein sequence: CASSLGVRGLYRYEQFF.

The chain recombines TRBV5-4 with TRBJ2-3, with 8 bases lining up with TRBD1. Germline CDR1 and CDR2: SGHNT and YYREEE (reference sequence). CDR3 size: 16 residues. With V trimmed by 0 bases and J by 3 bases, 6 bases remained unmatched. CDR3 protein: CASSLARDRRTDTQYF. As DNA, the CDR3 is TGTGCCAGCAGCTTGGCCCGGGACAGGAGAACAGATACGCAGTATTTT.

The chain recombines TRBV4-1 with TRBJ2-1, with 11 positions matching TRBD2. Germline assignment: CDR1 MGHRA and CDR2 YSYEKL. V gave up 0 bases and J gave up 5 bases; unmatched junction bases: 9. CDR3 size: 18 residues. As DNA, the CDR3 is TGCGCCAGCAGCCAAGAGCAGGGTAGCGGGAGGGTAGACAATGAGCAGTTCTTC. It codes for CASSQEQGSGRVDNEQFF.

The chain links TRBV28 to TRBJ2-5, with D perhaps matching TRBD1 (5 bases). Germline V gene lookup returns CDR1 MDHEN and CDR2 SYDVKM. V gave up 1 base and J gave up 4 bases, with 10 bases separating them. The CDR3 has 14 residues. Here the CDR3 DNA reads TGTGCCAGCAGTTTATTAGGGGTTCGAGAGACCCAGTACTTC. Residues: CASSLLGVRETQYF.

V and J are TRBV10-2 and TRBJ1-5, with D possibly being TRBD1 (5 bases). The length of the CDR3 is 14 residues. The V gene's germline CDR1 is WSHSY and CDR2 SAAADI. With 0 bases removed from V and 4 bases from J, the gap between germline ends came to 7 bases. CDR3 amino acids: CASSESTANQPQHF. In nucleotides, the CDR3 is TGCGCCAGCAGTGAGTCGACAGCTAATCAGCCCCAGCATTTT.

The rearrangement links TRBV6-1 to TRBJ2-1, with 8 bases that match TRBD2. Trimming cost V 3 bases and J 5 bases; bases outside gene matches: 9. Germline CDR1 is MNHNS and CDR2 is SASEGT. The CDR3 spans 16 residues. In DNA form, the CDR3 reads TGTGCCAGCAGTGACCCCGGACTAGCAAATCACAATGAGCAGTTCTTC. Its protein is CASSDPGLANHNEQFF.